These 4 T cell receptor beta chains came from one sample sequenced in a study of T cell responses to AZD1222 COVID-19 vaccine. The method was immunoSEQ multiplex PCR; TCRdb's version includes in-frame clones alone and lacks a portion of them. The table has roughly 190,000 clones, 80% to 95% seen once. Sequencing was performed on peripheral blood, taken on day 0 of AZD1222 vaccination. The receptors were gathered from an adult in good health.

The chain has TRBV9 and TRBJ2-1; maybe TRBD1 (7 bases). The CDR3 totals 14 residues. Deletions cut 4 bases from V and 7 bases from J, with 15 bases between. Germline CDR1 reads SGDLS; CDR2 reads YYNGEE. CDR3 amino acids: CASSPGGSGNEQFF. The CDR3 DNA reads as TGTGCCAGCAGCCCAGGGGGGTCCGGGAATGAGCAGTTCTTC.

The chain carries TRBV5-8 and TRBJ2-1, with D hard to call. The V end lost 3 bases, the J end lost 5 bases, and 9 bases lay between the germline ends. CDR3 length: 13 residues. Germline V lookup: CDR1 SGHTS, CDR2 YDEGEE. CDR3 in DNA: TGTGCCAGCAGCTCCGGGCCGGACAATGAGCAGTTCTTC. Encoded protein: CASSSGPDNEQFF.

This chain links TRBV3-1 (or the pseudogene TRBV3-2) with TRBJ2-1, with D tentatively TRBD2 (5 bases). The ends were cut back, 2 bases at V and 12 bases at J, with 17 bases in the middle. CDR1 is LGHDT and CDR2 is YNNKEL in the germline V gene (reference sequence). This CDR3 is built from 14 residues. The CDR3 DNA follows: TGTGCCAGCAGCCAATGGGAGAACAGCCGAGGGCAGTTCTTC. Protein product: CASSQWENSRGQFF.

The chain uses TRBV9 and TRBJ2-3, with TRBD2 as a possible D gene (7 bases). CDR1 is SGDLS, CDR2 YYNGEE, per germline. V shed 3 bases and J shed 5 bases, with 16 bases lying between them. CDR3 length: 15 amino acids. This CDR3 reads CASSEGGSPQDTQYF. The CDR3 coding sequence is TGTGCCAGCAGCGAGGGGGGGTCCCCCCAAGATACGCAGTATTTT.